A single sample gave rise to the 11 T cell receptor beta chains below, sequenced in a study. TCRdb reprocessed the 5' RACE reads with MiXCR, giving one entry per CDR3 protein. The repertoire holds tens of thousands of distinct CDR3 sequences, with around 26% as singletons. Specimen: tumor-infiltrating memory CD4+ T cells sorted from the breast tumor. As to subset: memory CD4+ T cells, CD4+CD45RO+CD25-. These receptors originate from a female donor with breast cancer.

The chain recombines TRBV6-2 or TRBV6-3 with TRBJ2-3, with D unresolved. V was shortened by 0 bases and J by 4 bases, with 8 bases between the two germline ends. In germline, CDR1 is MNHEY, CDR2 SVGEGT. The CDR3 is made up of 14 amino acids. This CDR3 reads CASSYSAGPDTQYF. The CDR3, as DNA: TGTGCCAGCAGTTACTCCGCAGGACCAGATACGCAGTATTTT.

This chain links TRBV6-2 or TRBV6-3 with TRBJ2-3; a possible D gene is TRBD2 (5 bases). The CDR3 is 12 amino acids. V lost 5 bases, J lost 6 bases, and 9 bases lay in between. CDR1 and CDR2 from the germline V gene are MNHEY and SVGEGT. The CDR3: CASSPGVDTQYF. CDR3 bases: TGTGCCAGCAGTCCCGGGGTGGATACGCAGTATTTT.

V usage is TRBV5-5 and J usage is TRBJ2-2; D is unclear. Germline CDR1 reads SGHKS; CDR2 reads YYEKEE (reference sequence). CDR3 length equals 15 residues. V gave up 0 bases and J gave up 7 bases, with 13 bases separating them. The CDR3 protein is CASSLDRKGDGELFF. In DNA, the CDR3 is TGTGCCAGCAGCTTGGACCGGAAAGGAGACGGGGAGCTGTTTTTT.

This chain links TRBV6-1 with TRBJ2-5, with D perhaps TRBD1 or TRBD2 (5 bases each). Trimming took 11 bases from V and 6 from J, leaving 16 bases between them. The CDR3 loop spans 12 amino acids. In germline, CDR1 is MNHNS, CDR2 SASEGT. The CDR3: CAVTGDEQTQYF. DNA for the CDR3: TGTGCCGTGACCGGGGACGAACAGACCCAGTACTTC.

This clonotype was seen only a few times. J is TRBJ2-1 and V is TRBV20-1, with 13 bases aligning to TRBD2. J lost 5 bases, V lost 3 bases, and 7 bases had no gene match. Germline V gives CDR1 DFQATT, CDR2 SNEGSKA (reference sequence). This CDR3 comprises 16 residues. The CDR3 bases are TGCAGTGCTAGTTCGGGACTAGCGGGACTGCACAATGAGCAGTTCTTC. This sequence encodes CSASSGLAGLHNEQFF.

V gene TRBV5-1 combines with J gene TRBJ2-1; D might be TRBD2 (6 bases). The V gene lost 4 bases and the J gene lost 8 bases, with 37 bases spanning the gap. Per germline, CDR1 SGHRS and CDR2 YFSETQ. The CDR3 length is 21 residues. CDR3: CASSPWGEGTFPTSPTDEQFF. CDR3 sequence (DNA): TGCGCCAGCAGCCCGTGGGGAGAAGGGACTTTCCCCACTTCCCCTACGGATGAGCAGTTCTTC.

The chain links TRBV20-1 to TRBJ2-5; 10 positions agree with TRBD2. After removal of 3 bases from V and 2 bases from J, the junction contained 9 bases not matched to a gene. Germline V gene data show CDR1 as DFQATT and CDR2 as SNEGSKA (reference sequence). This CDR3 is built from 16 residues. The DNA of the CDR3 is TGCAGTGCTAGCCCCCCACTAGCGGGGAAACAAGAGACCCAGTACTTC. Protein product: CSASPPLAGKQETQYF.

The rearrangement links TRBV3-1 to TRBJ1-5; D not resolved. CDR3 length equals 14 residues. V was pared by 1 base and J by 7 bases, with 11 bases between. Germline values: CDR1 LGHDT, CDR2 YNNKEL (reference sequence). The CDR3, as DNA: TGTGCCAGCAGCCAAGGAATTCGGGGACAGCCCCAGCATTTT. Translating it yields CASSQGIRGQPQHF.

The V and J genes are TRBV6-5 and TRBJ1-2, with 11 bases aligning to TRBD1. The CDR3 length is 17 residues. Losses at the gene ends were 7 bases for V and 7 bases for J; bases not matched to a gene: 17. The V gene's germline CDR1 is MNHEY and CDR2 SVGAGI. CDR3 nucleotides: TGTGCCAGCACCGCATTGTACCGGGACAGGGGGAGTAGTGGCTACACCTTC. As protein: CASTALYRDRGSSGYTF.

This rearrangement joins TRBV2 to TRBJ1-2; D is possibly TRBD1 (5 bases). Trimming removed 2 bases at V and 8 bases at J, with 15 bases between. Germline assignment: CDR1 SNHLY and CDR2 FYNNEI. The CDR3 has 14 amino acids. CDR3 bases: TGTGCCAGCAGTGAACAGGGTGAGCTGGGAGGCTACACCTTC. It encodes CASSEQGELGGYTF.

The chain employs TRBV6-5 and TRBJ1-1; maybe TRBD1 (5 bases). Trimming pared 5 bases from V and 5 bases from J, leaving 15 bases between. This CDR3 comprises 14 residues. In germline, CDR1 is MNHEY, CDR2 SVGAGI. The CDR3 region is CASSDFQGWTEAFF. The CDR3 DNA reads TGTGCCAGCAGTGACTTCCAGGGTTGGACTGAAGCTTTCTTT.